This T cell receptor (beta chain) was profiled in a study of T cell responses to AZD1222 COVID-19 vaccine. Comments on this clone: Its matching antigen is unknown.

Only in-frame clones appear in the TCRdb table, and some are missing; sequencing was by immunoSEQ multiplex PCR. The table shows approximately 110,000 clones, with about nine tenths occurring only once. Study observations and caveats: Increased Spike-specific TCR breadth and depth were observed after two AZD1222 doses. Across spike, vaccine-associated CD4 TCRs were found, dominant at 160-218 and 743-854.

There are 14 residues in the CDR3. CDR1 and CDR2 (germline): MNHEY, SVGAGI. V lost 6 bases to trimming and J lost 7 bases; unmatched junction nucleotides: 3. This TCR was recovered from an adult in good health. This chain connects TRBV6-5 to TRBJ1-6; 10 bases align to TRBD1. The input for sequencing was peripheral blood, taken on day 0 of AZD1222 vaccination. The CDR3 DNA reads TGTGCCAGCAGCAGGGACAGGGGCAATTCACCCCTCCACTTT. It codes for CASSRDRGNSPLHF.